The T cell receptor (beta chain) under discussion was sequenced for a study of shared clonotypes between healthy human individuals. The CDR3 is made up of 14 amino acids. Germline V gives CDR1 MGHRA, CDR2 YSYEKL. Trimming stripped 4 bases from V and 5 bases from J, with 13 bases between. The donors were all Caucasian adults (living in Nashville, Tennessee). The authors ran the assay at deep level. Clones were read by immunoSEQ multiplex PCR, and TCRdb kept only the in-frame ones, dropping some. The sample holds a few million clones, less than 95% seen once. The V gene is TRBV4-1, the J gene TRBJ2-3, with D possibly being TRBD2 (5 bases). This sequence originates from a man between 18 and 35 years old in good health. Some clones in this sample may be carry-over from other donors' samples. Material for sequencing was naive CD4+ T cells from PBMCs. Sample subset: CD45RA+ positively selected. In DNA form, the CDR3 reads TGCGCCAGCAGCCCGCGGGTGGCGGGAGATACGCAGTATTTT. Protein sequence: CASSPRVAGDTQYF.